The TCR beta chain under discussion was sequenced for a study of T-cell memory formation after mild COVID-19. Study-level information: Largely, the TCR clusters proved donor specific. Overall study results and limits: A subset of responding clones appeared in pre-infection memory, suggesting cross-reactive memory joined. Second-wave clones that peaked on day 37 lacked confirmed SARS-CoV-2 specificity.

CDR3 size: 11 residues. Per the germline V gene, CDR1 is MNHEY and CDR2 is SMNVEV (reference sequence). Concerning this clonotype itself: Its antigen remains unidentified. A read error may account for a junction end that differs from germline.

Each CDR3 protein is one row after TCRdb ran MiXCR on the 5' RACE reads. The table shows 65,000 to 90,000 distinct CDR3 sequences, with 9.5% to 15% occurring only once. The sample comprised PBMCs or a T cell subset sorted from them (not recorded which). This receptor was obtained from a man aged 18 to 30 who had mild COVID-19 (a few samples of this study predate the infection). Cell type and time point are not known. The chain recombines TRBV27 with TRBJ2-1; no clear D. The CDR3 nucleotides read TGTGTCAGCAGTTTGGGGTTTGAGCAGTTCTTC. Protein: CVSSLGFEQFF.